The 14 T cell receptor beta chains given below trace back to one sample, sequenced in a study of T cells expressing NK-cell markers (dated by TCRdb to 2020 to 2022). The library was obtained by 5' RACE. The sequencing machine was an Illumina HiSeq 2000. TCRdb reprocessed the reads, and each CDR3 protein sequence is entered once, without DNA. This sample's records show roughly 420,000 distinct CDR3 sequences. The top ten clonotypes cover approximately 7% of the sample. Sequenced: blood T cells: a sorted CD56 or NKG2C T cell subset, CD4+ or CD8+ T cells, or bulk PBMC T cells (not recorded which). The receptors here all came from a woman aged 18-70 years in good health.

The chain joins TRBV7-9 to TRBJ2-1; the D call of TRBD2 rests on TCRdb alone, since no DNA is present to check it. This CDR3 spans 16 amino acids. Looked up from germline, CDR1 is SEHNR and CDR2 is FQNEAQ (reference sequence). This chain's CDR3 is CASSLRREAPGNEQFF.

Here the CDR3 reads CASSQDPTLLAGDTDTQYF. V usage is TRBV4-2 and J usage is TRBJ2-3; TCRdb's D gene call, TRBD2, goes unchecked for lack of DNA. This CDR3 region has 19 residues. From germline, CDR1 is LGHNA and CDR2 YNFKEQ.

The genes are TRBV7-9 and TRBJ2-1; the TCRdb call, TRBD2, lacks DNA for checking. Germline V gives CDR1 SEHNR, CDR2 FQNEAQ (reference sequence). This CDR3 spans 16 amino acids. The CDR3 here is CASRAGTSGFYNEQFF.

The genes are TRBV12-3 or TRBV12-4 and TRBJ2-7; TCRdb indicates TRBD2, and absent DNA this call remains unverified. The CDR3 is made up of 14 amino acids. CDR3 protein: CASSLAGGKSEQYF.

The V and J genes are TRBV19 and TRBJ2-1; TCRdb's D call of TRBD1 is untestable without DNA. The CDR3 runs 15 residues. The V gene's germline CDR1 is LNHDA and CDR2 SQIVND (reference sequence). The CDR3 reads CASSISSRGNNEQFF.

This chain connects TRBV11-2 to TRBJ2-5; TCRdb outputs TRBD1, but without DNA this stays unchecked. CDR1 and CDR2 from the germline V gene are SGHAT and FQNNGV. The CDR3 extends over 14 amino acids. Here the CDR3 reads CASRPGATRETQYF.

This chain connects TRBV7-2 to TRBJ1-2; TCRdb picks TRBD1, but there is no DNA to check that call. In germline, CDR1 is SGHTA, CDR2 FQGNSA. This CDR3 has 14 amino acids. This CDR3 reads CASSSRPGNYGYTF.

The rearrangement uses TRBV10-3 and TRBJ2-5; TCRdb outputs TRBD1, but without DNA this stays unchecked. The CDR3 loop spans 15 amino acids. From germline, CDR1 is ENHRY and CDR2 SYGVKD. The CDR3 sequence is CAISTGTGVQETQYF.

J is TRBJ1-5 and V is TRBV5-1. This CDR3 contains 13 residues. In germline, CDR1 is SGHRS, CDR2 YFSETQ. CDR3 amino acids: CASSLLYDQPQHF.

This chain connects TRBV23-1 to TRBJ2-1; as DNA is missing, the TRBD1 call by TCRdb cannot be tested. TRBV23-1 is designated an ORF whose function remains uncertain. The CDR3 sequence is 15 residues long. This chain's CDR3 is CASSAPVSSRDEQFF.

The chain links TRBV7-2 to TRBJ1-1; as DNA is missing, the TRBD1 call by TCRdb cannot be tested. The CDR3 has 14 amino acids. Per the germline V gene, CDR1 is SGHTA and CDR2 is FQGNSA. CDR3 protein: CASSPGQLNTEAFF.

The rearrangement links TRBV5-1 to TRBJ2-1; TCRdb's D call of TRBD1 is untestable without DNA. Germline V gene sequence: CDR1 SGHRS, CDR2 YFSETQ. The CDR3 extends over 14 amino acids. Here the CDR3 reads CASSLAGQGNEQFF.

The V and J genes are TRBV5-4 and TRBJ2-7. The CDR3 covers 15 residues. Germline V gives CDR1 SGHNT, CDR2 YYREEE (reference sequence). The CDR3 spells CASSSVGENIHEQYF.

This chain uses TRBV7-2 with TRBJ2-5; TCRdb calls TRBD2, which cannot be checked without DNA. The CDR3 totals 14 residues. In germline, CDR1 is SGHTA, CDR2 FQGNSA. CDR3 sequence: CASVGGTTVETQYF.